A single sample gave rise to the 15 T cell receptor beta chains below, sequenced in a study of T-cell reconstitution after alpha-beta-depleted transplantation in children (TCRdb year 2016). The library relied on PCR. Instrument on record: Illumina HiSeq 2500. To normalize quantification of the TCRbeta repertoire, the TCR libraries were built with molecular barcoding that relied on unique molecular identifiers. TCRdb trimmed the raw reads at Q25, called clones with MiXCR and kept productive beta chains. Rows with one shared CDR3 protein collapse into an entry with the most common genes and DNA. The sample data list hundreds of thousands of distinct CDR3 sequences, and 10% to 13% of these were observed just once. The ten largest clonotypes hold just over 2% of the sample. The treatment or condition label corresponds to: allogeneic hematopoietic cell transplantation with graft depleted of TCRalphabeta T cells and CD19 B cells.

The sample in question was PBMCs, obtained before TCRalphabeta/CD19-depleted stem cell transplant. The receptors stem from a child aged 2 to 10 with inherited bone marrow failure, due to receive a stem cell transplant.

In this sample, this clonotype turned up a few times. The chain combines TRBV6-5 with TRBJ2-7, with D perhaps TRBD2 (6 bases). Germline CDR1 and CDR2: MNHEY and SVGAGI. CDR3 size: 14 residues. V was trimmed by 4 bases and J by 5 bases, leaving 15 bases between them. In DNA form, the CDR3 reads TGTGCCAGCAGTTCCCCGGGACTGAAGAACGAGCAGTACTTC. Translation gives CASSSPGLKNEQYF.

Comments on this clonotype: Possible read error: a much larger clone is one base away. The chain has TRBV29-1 and TRBJ2-7; D not certain. V lost 4 bases and J lost 3, with 10 bases in between. This CDR3 is built from 12 residues. Germline V gene sequence: CDR1 SQVTM, CDR2 ANQGSEA. For the CDR3, the DNA is TGCAGCGTTGCTCCCCGGTGCTACGAGCAGTACTTC. It translates to CSVAPRCYEQYF.

At least ten counts were recorded for this clonotype. The chain recombines TRBV7-2 with TRBJ2-2; 7 bases are shared with TRBD2. V dropped 1 base and J dropped 3; count of bases not matched to a gene: 2. The CDR3 totals 15 residues. The germline V gene has CDR1 SGHTA and CDR2 FQGNSA. The CDR3 DNA is TGTGCCAGCAGCTTAGGCGGGAGATACACCGGGGAGCTGTTTTTT. Protein product: CASSLGGRYTGELFF. The variable domain in full, with the rest retrieved from reference TRBV7-2 and TRBJ2-2, is GAGVSQSPSNKVTEKGKDVELRCDPISGHTALYWYRQSLGQGLEFLIYFQGNSAPDKSGLPSDRFSAERTGGSVSTLTIQRTQQEDSAVYLCASSLGGRYTGELFFGEGSRLTVL.

This rearrangement joins TRBV5-1 to TRBJ2-1, with D tentatively TRBD1 (6 bases). The germline CDR1 and CDR2 sequences are SGHRS and YFSETQ. This CDR3 has 17 residues. Trimming left V 3 bases short and J 8 bases short, with 24 bases between. The CDR3 coding sequence is TGCGCCAGCAGCTCTGGACAGTTTGGGGCAGGGCACCATGAGCAGTTCTTC. It specifies CASSSGQFGAGHHEQFF.

This clonotype was recorded many times. The chain carries TRBV6-5 and TRBJ2-1; D is unclear. This CDR3 contains 13 residues. Germline CDR1 reads MNHEY; CDR2 reads SVGAGI. Trimming cost V 0 bases and J 6 bases, with 6 bases left between them. DNA of the CDR3: TGTGCCAGCAGTTACTCGACTGGCAATGAGCAGTTCTTC. As protein: CASSYSTGNEQFF.

J is TRBJ2-1 and V is TRBV7-2, with 7 nucleotides matching TRBD2. CDR3 length: 14 amino acids. Germline V gives CDR1 SGHTA, CDR2 FQGNSA. V shed 3 bases, J shed 3 bases, and the junction held 2 bases outside the gene matches. CDR3 sequence: CASSFQRGYNEQFF. The CDR3 DNA reads TGTGCCAGCAGCTTTCAGCGGGGCTACAATGAGCAGTTCTTC.

This clonotype was recorded many times. The chain links TRBV12-3 or TRBV12-4 to TRBJ2-5, with a tentative D call TRBD2 (5 bases). The CDR3 runs 13 residues. Trimming stripped 2 bases from V and 5 bases from J, with 9 bases between. CDR3 protein: CASSLRIAETQYF. The CDR3 DNA follows: TGTGCCAGCAGTTTAAGGATAGCGGAGACCCAGTACTTC.

The chain links TRBV7-8 to TRBJ1-6; possible D gene TRBD1, 6 bases. Trimming shortened V by 6 bases and J by 0 bases, and 15 bases separated the two germline ends. Germline V gene lookup returns CDR1 SGHVS and CDR2 FQNEAQ. CDR3 length equals 17 residues. The CDR3 loop is CASRRGGPSSYNSPLHF. CDR3 DNA: TGTGCCAGCAGGAGGGGGGGCCCGAGCTCCTATAATTCACCCCTCCACTTT. Drawing the rest from reference TRBV7-8 and TRBJ1-6, the complete variable domain is GAGVSQSPRYKVAKRGQDVALRCDPISGHVSLFWYQQALGQGPEFLTYFQNEAQLDKSGLPSDRFFAERPEGSVSTLKIQRTQQEDSAVYLCASRRGGPSSYNSPLHFGNGTRLTVT.

This chain connects TRBV20-1 to TRBJ2-5; the D call may be TRBD1 or TRBD2 (5 bases each). CDR1 is DFQATT and CDR2 is SNEGSKA in the germline V gene (reference sequence). V shed 2 bases and J shed 2 bases, with 12 bases lying between them. The CDR3 has 14 amino acids. CDR3 region: CSARMPGAQETQYF. The DNA for the CDR3 is TGCAGTGCTAGAATGCCCGGGGCGCAAGAGACCCAGTACTTC.

This clonotype was recorded many times. The chain combines TRBV7-2 with TRBJ1-5, with no clear D. The germline CDR1 and CDR2 sequences are SGHTA and FQGNSA. This CDR3 comprises 14 residues. V shed 1 base and J shed 4 bases, with 8 bases lying between them. The CDR3 DNA follows: TGTGCCAGCAGCTTAGTATACGGGAATCAGCCCCAGCATTTT. Amino acids: CASSLVYGNQPQHF.

This clonotype was seen repeatedly, ten times or more. V gene TRBV9 combines with J gene TRBJ2-7, with D possibly TRBD2 on 6 matching bases. The CDR3 runs to 15 residues. In germline, CDR1 is SGDLS, CDR2 YYNGEE. V was cut by 0 bases and J by 2 bases, with 12 bases left in between. CDR3 in DNA: TGTGCCAGCAGCGTAGAGCCGGGAGCCCCCTACGAGCAGTACTTC. Amino acid sequence: CASSVEPGAPYEQYF.

This clonotype was found many times. This rearrangement joins TRBV28 to TRBJ2-3, with 13 nucleotides matching TRBD2. The germline V gene encodes CDR1 MDHEN and CDR2 SYDVKM. V shed 1 base, J shed 6 bases, and the junction held 4 bases outside the gene matches. This CDR3 is built from 16 residues. DNA for the CDR3: TGTGCCAGCAGTTTATCTAGGACTAGCGGGAGTGATACGCAGTATTTT. Translating gives CASSLSRTSGSDTQYF.

In its sample, this clonotype was seen many times. The chain combines TRBV27 with TRBJ1-5; maybe TRBD1 (6 bases). Germline V lookup: CDR1 MNHEY, CDR2 SMNVEV (reference sequence). V was clipped by 5 bases and J by 0 bases, with 11 bases between them. The length of the CDR3 is 15 residues. The CDR3 nucleotides are TGTGCCAGCAGTCTCCGGGGGCCTAGCAATCAGCCCCAGCATTTT. Translation gives CASSLRGPSNQPQHF.

In this sample, this clonotype turned up a few times. V usage is TRBV25-1 and J usage is TRBJ1-1; D gene ambiguous. The CDR3 sequence is 13 residues long. Germline values: CDR1 MGHDK, CDR2 SYGVNS. V lost 8 bases to trimming and J lost 10 bases, with 20 bases between them. The CDR3 nucleotides are TGTGCCAGCGGCCCGAGGGTGGGCCCCCGAGCTTTCTTT. It specifies CASGPRVGPRAFF. Supplemented by reference TRBV25-1 and TRBJ1-1, the full variable domain reads EADIYQTPRYLVIGTGKKITLECSQTMGHDKMYWYQQDPGMELHLIHYSYGVNSTEKGDLSSESTVSRIRTEHFPLTLESARPSHTSQYLCASGPRVGPRAFFGQGTRLTVV.

Ten or more counts support this clonotype. The chain has TRBV5-4 and TRBJ1-1, with D possibly matching TRBD1 (5 bases). There are 15 residues in the CDR3. Germline CDR1 and CDR2: SGHNT and YYREEE (reference sequence). V lost 4 bases and J lost 5, with 18 bases in between. The CDR3 region is CASSLGGEGWTEAFF. In DNA, the CDR3 is TGTGCCAGCAGCCTGGGAGGGGAGGGATGGACTGAAGCTTTCTTT.